Each of the 8 T cell receptor beta chains below was sequenced from the same sample in a study of cytomegalovirus exposure and HLA in healthy donors. Both 60 Vbeta primers and 13 Jbeta primers went into the PCR. Data came from immunoSEQ multiplex PCR; TCRdb stores just in-frame clones and leaves some out. The sample lists around 130,000 clones; roughly 80% were seen once. Input material: PBMCs. The source is a young man in good health and CMV-seronegative.

Here the CDR3 DNA reads TGTGCCAGCAGCTTACAGGTGGTCATGAACACCGGGGAGCTGTTTTTT. It codes for CASSLQVVMNTGELFF. The rearrangement uses TRBV7-6 and TRBJ2-2; D is unresolved. Trimming pared 2 bases from V and 1 base from J, leaving 11 bases between. In germline, CDR1 is SGHVS, CDR2 FNYEAQ. This CDR3 is 16 amino acids long.

V is TRBV9 and J is TRBJ2-1, with D maybe TRBD2 (7 bases). CDR1 is SGDLS, CDR2 YYNGEE, per germline. The germline V and J ends were trimmed by 3 bases and 4 bases, with 23 bases remaining between them. The CDR3 totals 18 residues. The CDR3 region is CASSGGGWGHKPYNEQFF. The CDR3 coding sequence is TGTGCCAGCAGCGGGGGGGGTTGGGGACACAAGCCTTACAATGAGCAGTTCTTC.

This chain connects TRBV9 to TRBJ1-1; 7 nucleotides agree with TRBD1. Losses at the gene ends were 3 bases for V and 2 bases for J; bases not matched to a gene: 7. The CDR3 length is 15 residues. Germline V gene sequence: CDR1 SGDLS, CDR2 YYNGEE. The CDR3 reads CASSGSGTANTEAFF. The CDR3 coding sequence is TGTGCCAGCAGCGGCTCCGGGACAGCAAACACTGAAGCTTTCTTT.

This clone was counted once. The V gene is TRBV6-1, the J gene TRBJ1-4; possibly TRBD1 for D (5 bases). Trimming cost V 6 bases and J 3 bases, with 14 bases left between them. The V gene's germline CDR1 is MNHNS and CDR2 SASEGT. There are 15 residues in the CDR3. In DNA, the CDR3 is TGTGCCAGCAGCCCGTACAGGACCTCTAATGAAAAACTGTTTTTT. It encodes CASSPYRTSNEKLFF.

This clone has just one count. This rearrangement joins TRBV4-2 to TRBJ1-6, with a possible D match to TRBD1 (5 bases). Germline V CDR1 and CDR2: LGHNA, YNFKEQ. Deletions cut 5 bases from V and 8 bases from J, with 13 bases between. This CDR3 has 14 residues. The CDR3 sequence is CASSISGSDSPLHF. In nucleotides, the CDR3 is TGTGCCAGCAGCATTTCAGGGTCGGATTCACCCCTCCACTTT.

The chain links TRBV30 to TRBJ1-5, with D possibly TRBD1 on 5 matching bases. The CDR3 consists of 14 residues. Trimming shortened V by 4 bases and J by 6 bases, and 16 bases separated the two germline ends. Germline V gene lookup returns CDR1 GTSNPN and CDR2 SVGIG (reference sequence). The CDR3 nucleotides read TGTGCCTGGACGGCTATAAGGGGTTGTCAGCCCCAGCATTTT. It is translated as CAWTAIRGCQPQHF.

The chain couples TRBV11-3 to TRBJ2-1, with TRBD2 matching over 11 bases. The CDR3 totals 15 residues. In germline, CDR1 is SGHNT, CDR2 YENEEA. The ends lost 1 base at V and 5 bases at J; junction bases unmatched: 1. The CDR3 loop is CASSLVAGGDNEQFF. CDR3 coding DNA: TGTGCCAGCAGCTTAGTAGCGGGGGGGGACAATGAGCAGTTCTTC.

This clone was picked up a small number of times. The rearrangement joins TRBV18 to TRBJ2-1; 8 nucleotides line up with TRBD2. Germline V gives CDR1 KGHSH, CDR2 LQKENI. V dropped 1 base and J dropped 6; count of bases not matched to a gene: 8. The CDR3 is 16 amino acids. CDR3 DNA sequence: TGTGCCAGCTCACCACTGCCGGGACTAGGAGGCAATGAGCAGTTCTTC. This codes for CASSPLPGLGGNEQFF.